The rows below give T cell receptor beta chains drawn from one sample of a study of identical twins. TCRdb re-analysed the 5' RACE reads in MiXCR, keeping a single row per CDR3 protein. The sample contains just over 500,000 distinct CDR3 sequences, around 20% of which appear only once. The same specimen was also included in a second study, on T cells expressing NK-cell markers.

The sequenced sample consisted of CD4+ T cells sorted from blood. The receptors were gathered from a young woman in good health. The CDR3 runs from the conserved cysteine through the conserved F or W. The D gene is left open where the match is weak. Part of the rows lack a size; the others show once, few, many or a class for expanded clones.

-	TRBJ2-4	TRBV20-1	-	CSASSTGSQAKNIQYF	TGCAGTGCCAGCAGTACTGGGAGTCAGGCCAAAAACATTCAGTACTTC
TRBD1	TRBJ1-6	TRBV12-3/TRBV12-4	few	CASSFVRGSPLHF	TGTGCCAGCAGTTTCGTCAGGGGGTCACCCCTCCACTTT
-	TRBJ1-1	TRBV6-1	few	CASSMMDLDTEAFF	TGTGCCAGCAGCATGATGGATTTAGACACTGAAGCTTTCTTT
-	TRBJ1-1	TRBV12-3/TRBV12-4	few	CASSYLAGLDTEAFF	TGTGCCAGCAGTTACCTAGCGGGCCTGGACACTGAAGCTTTCTTT
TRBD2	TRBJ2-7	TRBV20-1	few	CSVPWRGGLPYEQYF	TGCAGTGTACCCTGGCGGGGGGGCCTTCCCTACGAGCAGTACTTC
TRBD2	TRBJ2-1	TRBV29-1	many	CSAVLAGFHNEQFF	TGCAGCGCTGTACTAGCGGGATTCCACAATGAGCAGTTCTTC
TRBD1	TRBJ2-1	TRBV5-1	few	CASSVEQGPEFF	TGCGCCAGCAGCGTCGAACAGGGGCCCGAGTTCTTC
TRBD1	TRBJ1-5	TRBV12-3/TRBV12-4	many	CASSLGQGVNQPQHF	TGTGCCAGCAGTTTGGGGCAGGGGGTGAATCAGCCCCAGCATTTT
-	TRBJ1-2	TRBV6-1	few	CASRPRVGLYGYTF	TGTGCCAGCAGACCACGGGTCGGGCTTTATGGCTACACCTTC
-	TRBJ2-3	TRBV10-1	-	CASSFTPTDTQYF	TGCGCCAGTTCTTTTACACCCACAGATACGCAGTATTTT
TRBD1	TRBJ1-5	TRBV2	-	CASRPQTGYVQPQHF	TGTGCCAGCAGGCCTCAGACAGGGTACGTCCAGCCCCAGCATTTT